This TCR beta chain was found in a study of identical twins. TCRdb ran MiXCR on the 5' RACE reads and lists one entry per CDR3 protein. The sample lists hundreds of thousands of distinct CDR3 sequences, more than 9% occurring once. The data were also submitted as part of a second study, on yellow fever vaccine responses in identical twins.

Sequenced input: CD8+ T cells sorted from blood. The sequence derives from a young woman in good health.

This CDR3 reads CASSSTGQGKADTQYF. DNA of the CDR3: TGTGCCAGCAGTTCCACGGGACAGGGGAAAGCAGATACGCAGTATTTT. V is TRBV28 and J is TRBJ2-3; TRBD1 matches 10 bases. CDR3 length: 16 residues. Per germline, CDR1 MDHEN and CDR2 SYDVKM. V was pared by 4 bases and J by 4 bases, with 8 bases of the junction left unmatched.